This TCR beta chain was identified in a study of cytomegalovirus exposure and HLA in healthy donors. The CDR3 covers 13 residues. Germline V gives CDR1 MNHEY, CDR2 SVGAGI. Primers included in the PCR were 60 Vbeta and 13 Jbeta primers. Only in-frame clones appear in the TCRdb table, and some are missing; sequencing was by immunoSEQ multiplex PCR. The data contain some 85,000 clones, roughly four fifths of them seen just once; the ten biggest clones take up around 4.3%. This clone was detected once. The TCR comes from a woman in her 40s in good health and CMV-seropositive. The chain couples TRBV6-5 to TRBJ2-5; D call uncertain. The DNA matches TRBJ2-7 better at its end, which makes the J call doubtful. The material sequenced was PBMCs. The DNA of the CDR3 is TGTGCCAGCAGTGGATATAGGTTGAGCGAGCAGTACTTC. Protein product: CASSGYRLSEQYF.